A selection of T cell receptor beta chains follows, all from one sample in a study of T cell responses to AZD1222 COVID-19 vaccine. Profiled with immunoSEQ multiplex PCR; TCRdb holds only in-frame clones, not every one. This table holds under 200,000 clones, 85% to 95% found once. The sequencing used peripheral blood, collected on day 0 of AZD1222 vaccination. The receptors derive from an adult in good health. CDR3s include the opening cysteine and the closing phenylalanine or tryptophan. The D gene is left open where the match is weak.

j_gene	v_gene	d_gene	CDR3aa	CDR3nt
TRBJ1-1	TRBV5-8	.	CASSLGGAMNTEAFF	TGTGCCAGCAGCTTGGGGGGGGCCATGAACACTGAAGCTTTCTTT
TRBJ2-1	TRBV6-2/TRBV6-3	TRBD2	CASSFSGGYNEQFF	TGTGCCAGCAGTTTTAGCGGGGGTTACAATGAGCAGTTCTTC
TRBJ1-3	TRBV6-1	.	CASSEEGGNTIYF	TGTGCCAGCAGTGAAGAGGGGGGGAACACCATATATTTT
TRBJ1-2	TRBV7-8	.	CASSSAPGIRDYGYTF	TGTGCCAGCAGCTCCGCCCCGGGTATCCGGGACTATGGCTACACCTTC
TRBJ2-2	TRBV4-2	.	CASSQDSSPGELFF	TGTGCCAGCAGCCAAGATTCGTCTCCCGGGGAGCTGTTTTTT
TRBJ2-7	TRBV7-8	TRBD1	CASSARDRLSEQYF	TGTGCCAGCAGCGCCCGGGACAGGCTCTCCGAGCAGTACTTC
TRBJ1-2	TRBV3-1/TRBV3-2	TRBD1	CASSYGGQGYGYTF	TGTGCCAGCAGCTACGGGGGACAGGGGTATGGCTACACCTTC
TRBJ2-5	TRBV18	TRBD2	CASSKGGIQETQYF	TGTGCCAGCTCTAAGGGAGGGATCCAAGAGACCCAGTACTTC
TRBJ1-6	TRBV5-1	TRBD1	CASSQQTGVNSPLHF	TGCGCCAGCAGCCAACAGACAGGGGTCAATTCACCCCTCCACTTT
TRBJ2-1	TRBV12-3/TRBV12-4	.	CASSPGDEQFF	TGTGCCAGCAGCCCAGGGGATGAGCAGTTCTTC
TRBJ2-7	TRBV5-5	TRBD1	CASNTGTGAYEQYF	TGTGCCAGCAACACCGGGACAGGGGCCTACGAGCAGTACTTC
TRBJ2-3	TRBV27	TRBD2	CASPLIAPNLAGGPADTQYF	TGTGCCAGCCCCCTTATCGCCCCCAACCTAGCGGGGGGGCCAGCGGATACGCAGTATTTT
TRBJ1-1	TRBV3-1/TRBV3-2	TRBD1	CASNLQGTDEAFF	TGTGCCAGCAACCTACAGGGGACGGATGAAGCTTTCTTT
TRBJ2-7	TRBV7-9	TRBD1	CAIGTDSYEQYF	TGTGCCATAGGGACAGACTCCTACGAGCAGTACTTC
TRBJ1-6	TRBV9	.	CASSVFQGSNSPLHF	TGTGCCAGCAGCGTATTTCAGGGGTCTAATTCACCCCTCCACTTT
TRBJ1-1	TRBV2	.	CASSPRTGSFTEAFF	TGTGCCAGCAGTCCCCGGACGGGTAGCTTTACTGAAGCTTTCTTT
TRBJ1-2	TRBV7-3	TRBD1	CASRGGQGGYTF	TGTGCCAGCAGAGGGGGACAGGGTGGCTACACCTTC
TRBJ1-5	TRBV21-1	.	CASSKGWGTSNQPQHF	TGTGCCAGCAGCAAAGGATGGGGTACTAGCAATCAGCCCCAGCATTTT